This T cell receptor beta chain was recorded in a study of beta chain features in type 1 diabetes. Study as a whole: Analysis included roughly 100 million sorted cells drawn from all samples. Whole-study results and caveats: For Type 1 diabetes patients, all four CD4+ subsets carried TCRB CDR3s that were moderately but significantly shorter. PCR might favor shorter templates, but any such skew would affect patients and controls equally. The naive, central memory and Treg TCRB repertoires of patients appeared to be more similar to one another than those of healthy donors.

The study reverse transcribed the entire isolated RNA, so it sequenced expressed TCRB transcripts. TCRdb keeps only in-frame clones here, not all; method: immunoSEQ multiplex PCR. The data contain 85,000 to 110,000 clones, under 30% of them singletons. Concerning this clone: Its target is not known.

The germline V gene encodes CDR1 LNHDA and CDR2 SQIVND (reference sequence). The CDR3 is 15 amino acids. V lost 3 bases and J lost 2; bases outside the gene matches: 5. This TCR derives from a woman younger than 35 with type 1 diabetes. The V and J genes are TRBV19 and TRBJ1-2, with 8 bases lining up with TRBD1. The material sequenced was central memory CD4+ T cells from blood. CDR3 bases: TGTGCCAGTAGTATGGCAGGGGGCCCGAACTATGGCTACACCTTC. This translates into CASSMAGGPNYGYTF.